The rows below give T cell receptor beta chains drawn from one sample of a study of Ad26.COV2.S vaccination and SARS-CoV-2 variants. TCRdb's table, derived via immunoSEQ multiplex PCR, lists solely in-frame clones and lacks some. The sample holds 400,000 to 450,000 clones, around 90% seen once. The source was peripheral blood, collected in a trial of Ad26.COV2.S vaccine versus placebo. The receptors were sampled from a person between 18 and 59 years old who received the Ad26.COV2.S COVID-19 vaccine or a placebo. CDR3s include the opening cysteine and the closing phenylalanine or tryptophan. The D gene is left open where the match is weak. A clone size is listed for some rows: how often the clone was seen (once, few, many), or a class if it is expanded.

D gene	CDR3 length	V gene	J gene	clone size	CDR3 DNA	CDR3 protein
TRBD2	14	TRBV25-1	TRBJ2-2	once	TGTGCCAGCAGTGACCCGGGGGGTTCCGGGGAGCTGTTTTTT	CASSDPGGSGELFF
TRBD1	15	TRBV27	TRBJ1-6	-	TGTGCCAGCAGCCTGACAGGGGTTCATAATTCACCCCTCCACTTT	CASSLTGVHNSPLHF
TRBD2	14	TRBV5-4	TRBJ2-1	-	TGTGCCAGCAGCGTGGGGGGGGTAAGAGCGTCGCAGTTCTTC	CASSVGGVRASQFF
-	15	TRBV11-2	TRBJ2-1	-	TGTGCCAGCAGCTTAACAGGGAGCTCCTACAATGAGCAGTTCTTC	CASSLTGSSYNEQFF
-	13	TRBV10-3	TRBJ1-1	-	TGTGCCATCAGTGAGTCTGGGCAGTCTGAAGCTTTCTTT	CAISESGQSEAFF
-	14	TRBV25-1	TRBJ1-5	-	TGTGCCAGCAGTGAAGGGAGTGTGAGTCAGCCCCAGCATTTT	CASSEGSVSQPQHF
-	15	TRBV5-1	TRBJ2-7	-	TGCGCCAGCAGCTGGGGGACATTGGAAGGCTACGAGCAGTACTTC	CASSWGTLEGYEQYF
-	17	TRBV4-2	TRBJ1-2	-	TGTGCCAGCAGCCAAGATATTTCAGCCGAACTCAACTATGGCTACACCTTC	CASSQDISAELNYGYTF
TRBD2	17	TRBV6-2/TRBV6-3	TRBJ2-2	few	TGTGCCAGCAGTTCGACTAGCGGGAGATATGACACCGGGGAGCTGTTTTTT	CASSSTSGRYDTGELFF
-	12	TRBV10-3	TRBJ1-2	-	TGTGCCATCGGACCTGACCCAGAAAGCTACACCTTC	CAIGPDPESYTF
-	13	TRBV7-9	TRBJ1-1	-	TGTGCCAGCAGCGGCTTGGGGGATACTGAAGCTTTCTTT	CASSGLGDTEAFF
-	14	TRBV19	TRBJ1-1	-	TGTGCCAGTAGTATGGGGTACGGGGTTACTGAAGCTTTCTTT	CASSMGYGVTEAFF
TRBD1	15	TRBV4-1	TRBJ2-3	-	TGCGCCAGCACCTCACAGGGGGCAGATTCAGATACGCAGTATTTT	CASTSQGADSDTQYF
TRBD2	16	TRBV6-1	TRBJ2-7	-	TGTGCCAGCAGTGATTCGGGGACTAGCGGGACCTACGAGCAGTACTTC	CASSDSGTSGTYEQYF
TRBD1	14	TRBV28	TRBJ2-7	once	TGTGCCAGCAGTTTGACTCAGGGGGTCTACGAGCAGTACTTC	CASSLTQGVYEQYF
TRBD1	14	TRBV4-1	TRBJ2-7	-	TGCGCCAGCAGCCAAGTCCAGGGGGCCTACGAGCAGTACTTC	CASSQVQGAYEQYF
-	12	TRBV6-6	TRBJ2-1	-	TGTGCCAGCAGGACGGCTGGGGGTGAGCAGTTCTTC	CASRTAGGEQFF
TRBD2	15	TRBV5-4	TRBJ2-1	-	TGTGCCATCTCTCCACTAGCGACGTCCTACAATGAGCAGTTCTTC	CAISPLATSYNEQFF
TRBD1	16	TRBV6-2/TRBV6-3	TRBJ1-5	once	TGTGCCAGCAGTTTTCTGACAGGGAGTAATGATCAGCCCCAGCATTTT	CASSFLTGSNDQPQHF
TRBD1	18	TRBV11-2	TRBJ2-7	-	TGTGCCAGCAGCTTAGATCAATTGACAGGGATAATTGCCTACGAGCAGTACTTC	CASSLDQLTGIIAYEQYF
TRBD1	15	TRBV2	TRBJ1-5	-	TGTGCCAGCAATCTGGGACAGGGTAGCAATCAGCCCCAGCATTTT	CASNLGQGSNQPQHF
TRBD1	14	TRBV28	TRBJ1-5	-	TGTGCCAGCAGTTTAGGGACAGGGAAACAGCCCCAGCATTTT	CASSLGTGKQPQHF
TRBD1	14	TRBV5-1	TRBJ2-1	-	TGCGCCAGCAGCTCCGGGACAGGGGTCAATGAGCAGTTCTTC	CASSSGTGVNEQFF
TRBD1	14	TRBV6-5	TRBJ1-5	-	TGTGCCAGCAGTTATACAGGGGGTGGTCAGCCCCAGCATTTT	CASSYTGGGQPQHF
TRBD2	16	TRBV4-3	TRBJ2-1	-	TGCGCCAGCAGCCAACTGGGACTAGCGGGAACTAATGAGCAGTTCTTC	CASSQLGLAGTNEQFF
-	12	TRBV7-9	TRBJ2-3	-	TGTGCCAGCAGCCCCGGGGCGGATACGCAGTATTTT	CASSPGADTQYF
TRBD2	16	TRBV7-9	TRBJ2-3	-	TGTGCCAGCAGCGTACCTCCGGGAGGGCCGACAGATACGCAGTATTTT	CASSVPPGGPTDTQYF
-	17	TRBV5-4	TRBJ2-1	-	TGTGCCAGCAGCTTGGGGTCGTTGATGAGCTCCTACAATGAGCAGTTCTTC	CASSLGSLMSSYNEQFF
TRBD1	15	TRBV27	TRBJ1-1	-	TGTGCCAGCAACCAGGGACAGGGATCCGGAACTGAAGCTTTCTTT	CASNQGQGSGTEAFF
TRBD1	14	TRBV2	TRBJ2-2	-	TGTGCCAGCAGTGAAGTCAGGGGGCCCGGGGAGCTGTTTTTT	CASSEVRGPGELFF
-	13	TRBV6-4	TRBJ1-2	-	TGTGCCAGCATCCCTCAGGATCAGGGTGGCTACACCTTC	CASIPQDQGGYTF
-	14	TRBV3-1/TRBV3-2	TRBJ2-7	-	TGTGCCAGCAGCCAGAACGACAAAGACTACGAGCAGTACTTC	CASSQNDKDYEQYF
-	14	TRBV3-1/TRBV3-2	TRBJ1-5	-	TGTGCCAGCAGCCAAGATCTTGGCGCTCAGCCCCAGCATTTT	CASSQDLGAQPQHF
-	15	TRBV6-6	TRBJ2-7	-	TGTGCCAGCAGCTCCGTACTAAAGGGGGCGGGGGAGCAGTACTTC	CASSSVLKGAGEQYF
TRBD2	13	TRBV7-9	TRBJ2-7	-	TGTGCCAGCAGCTTCAGCGGGAGTTTCGAGCAGTACTTC	CASSFSGSFEQYF
-	13	TRBV24-1	TRBJ2-7	-	TGTGCCACCAGTGATCACACGGTCGGAGAGCAGTACTTC	CATSDHTVGEQYF
-	14	TRBV5-4	TRBJ2-2	-	TGTGCCAGCAGCTTGTTTGGGGGCACCGGGGAGCTGTTTTTT	CASSLFGGTGELFF